In this sample, the clone carrying this T cell receptor beta chain turned up once. The target antigen is unknown. Into CD45RA+ naive and CD45RA-negative memory subsets, the CD4+ cells were split. The sample comes from a study of shared clonotypes between healthy human individuals. Study information: Each donor had three CD4 naive, three CD4 memory, two CD8 naive and one CD8 memory plate.

Findings of the study overall: Non-shared clonotypes had lower generation probabilities than clonotypes shared by all four sorted-subset donors.

At deep level, the assay was performed. Libraries were prepared by immunoSEQ multiplex PCR; TCRdb keeps only in-frame clonotypes and omits some of them. The table lists 2,500,000 or so clones, more than 90% of them singletons. The germline gives CDR1 MNHEY, CDR2 SMNVEV (reference sequence). Trimming at V came to 5 bases and at J to 5 bases, leaving 6 bases not matched to a gene. The CDR3 loop spans 15 amino acids. Source material: naive CD4+ T cells sorted from blood. The subset: CD45RA+ positively selected. This clonotype was obtained from a man aged 18 to 35 in good health. The chain combines TRBV27 with TRBJ2-2; 9 nucleotides align to TRBD2. This chain's CDR3 is CASSLGTSSTGELFF. CDR3 in DNA: TGTGCCAGCAGTCTCGGGACTAGCTCGACCGGGGAGCTGTTTTTT.